These 18 T cell receptor beta chains were sequenced from one sample in a study of blood T cell repertoires in COVID-19. Method: immunoSEQ multiplex PCR; TCRdb's copy keeps in-frame clones and lacks some. The table lists under 350,000 clones, 80% to 90% of them singletons. The source material was PBMCs or T cells enriched from blood (not recorded which). The source is a middle-aged woman with acute COVID-19.

This chain joins TRBV27 and TRBJ2-5; D call uncertain. Germline loops: CDR1 MNHEY, CDR2 SMNVEV (reference sequence). CDR3 length: 12 residues. Between the trimmed V and J ends, which lost 7 bases and 5 bases, there was a span of 11 bases. CDR3 sequence (DNA): TGTGCCAGCACCACGGCCGGGGAGACCCAGTACTTC. Encoded protein: CASTTAGETQYF.

CDR3 in DNA: TGTGCCAGCAGCCAAGACATAACTACTTTCTCAGATACGCAGTATTTT. Translating gives CASSQDITTFSDTQYF. The V gene is TRBV3-1 (or the pseudogene TRBV3-2), the J gene TRBJ2-3; D is unresolved. This CDR3 has 16 residues. Per germline, CDR1 LGHDT and CDR2 YNNKEL (reference sequence). Trimming cost V 0 bases and J 4 bases, with 14 bases left between them.

The rearrangement links TRBV28 to TRBJ1-3; TRBD1 might be the D (5 bases). Germline CDR1 and CDR2: MDHEN and SYDVKM. The CDR3 length is 13 residues. Trimming took off 5 bases at V and 3 bases at J, with 8 bases between the two ends. DNA of the CDR3: TGTGCCAGCAGTACCAGGGTTGGAAACACCATATATTTT. This gives the protein CASSTRVGNTIYF.

This clone appeared once. J is TRBJ2-1 and V is TRBV7-9; the D gene is possibly TRBD2 (5 bases). Per the germline V gene, CDR1 is SEHNR and CDR2 is FQNEAQ (reference sequence). The V end lost 2 bases, the J end lost 4 bases, and 12 bases lay between the germline ends. CDR3 length: 15 amino acids. CDR3 sequence (DNA): TGTGCCAGCAGCTTATCCCGGGATTTTTACAATGAGCAGTTCTTC. Protein product: CASSLSRDFYNEQFF.

The CDR3 DNA reads TGTGCCAGCAGCTTGATGGCAGGAGGAGAGACCCAGTACTTC. Residues: CASSLMAGGETQYF. The V gene is TRBV11-2, the J gene TRBJ2-5, with TRBD2 as a possible D gene (5 bases). This CDR3 region has 14 residues. Trimming took 3 bases from V and 4 from J, leaving 12 bases between them. Germline assignment: CDR1 SGHAT and CDR2 FQNNGV.

This clone appeared a few times. This chain uses TRBV11-2 with TRBJ2-1; D remains ambiguous. The CDR3 runs 14 residues. Trimming shortened V by 2 bases and J by 5 bases, and 10 bases separated the two germline ends. Germline V gene data show CDR1 as SGHAT and CDR2 as FQNNGV. The CDR3 loop is CASSLQRVNNEQFF. The DNA for the CDR3 is TGTGCCAGCAGCTTACAGCGAGTAAACAATGAGCAGTTCTTC.

The rearrangement uses TRBV5-4 and TRBJ2-3; D might be TRBD2 (6 bases). V shed 1 base and J shed 0 bases, with 9 bases lying between them. The CDR3 is 15 amino acids. CDR1 is SGHNT and CDR2 is YYREEE in the germline V gene (reference sequence). The CDR3 DNA follows: TGTGCCAGCAGCTTGTGGGGGGTCAGCACAGATACGCAGTATTTT. This translates into CASSLWGVSTDTQYF.

The rearrangement joins TRBV7-2 to TRBJ2-3, with 8 bases lining up with TRBD2. Germline V gene data show CDR1 as SGHTA and CDR2 as FQGNSA. The J segment lost 4 bases and the V segment lost 4 bases, leaving 7 bases of the junction unmatched. The CDR3 extends over 15 amino acids. The CDR3 nucleotides read TGTGCCAGCAGCTCAAGACTAGCGTTCGCAGATACGCAGTATTTT. Protein: CASSSRLAFADTQYF. Combining the CDR3 with reference TRBV7-2 and TRBJ2-3 gives the whole variable domain GAGVSQSPSNKVTEKGKDVELRCDPISGHTALYWYRQSLGQGLEFLIYFQGNSAPDKSGLPSDRFSAERTGGSVSTLTIQRTQQEDSAVYLCASSSRLAFADTQYFGPGTRLTVL.

The rearrangement links TRBV7-6 to TRBJ2-1, with TRBD2 identical over 10 bases. The germline CDR1 and CDR2 sequences are SGHVS and FNYEAQ. The CDR3 has 15 amino acids. The V gene end was trimmed by 5 bases and the J gene end by 8 bases; junction bases not matched to a gene: 9. CDR3 DNA sequence: TGTGCCAGCAGCCCGAGCGGGGGGGCCGCGGATGAGCAGTTCTTC. Amino acids: CASSPSGGAADEQFF.

DNA for the CDR3: TGTGCCAGCAGCTTAAGAGCCAGCGGGGCCAACGTTGGGAGCTCCTACAATGAGCAGTTCTTC. Its protein is CASSLRASGANVGSSYNEQFF. The chain employs TRBV7-6 and TRBJ2-1; 7 nucleotides line up with TRBD2. The CDR3 runs to 21 residues. Germline V gives CDR1 SGHVS, CDR2 FNYEAQ. The V and J ends lost 2 bases and 0 bases, in that order; junction bases with no gene match: 19.

In DNA, the CDR3 is TGTGCCAGCACACCGGGGGGGGCGGGCAATCAGCCCCAGCATTTT. It codes for CASTPGGAGNQPQHF. The chain uses TRBV6-6 and TRBJ1-5; D perhaps matches TRBD1 (6 bases). Trimming removed 7 bases at V and 2 bases at J, with 15 bases between. CDR1 and CDR2 (germline): MNHNY, SVGAGI (reference sequence). The CDR3 contains 15 residues.

The CDR3: CASSQDPTSGGGDEQFF. For the CDR3, the DNA is TGCGCCAGCAGCCAAGATCCCACTAGCGGGGGTGGCGATGAGCAGTTCTTC. The chain uses TRBV4-3 and TRBJ2-1; 11 bases fit TRBD2. This CDR3 has 17 amino acids. Germline V gives CDR1 LGHNA, CDR2 YSLEER. The junction had 9 bases not matched to a gene; V was cut back by 0 bases and J by 8 bases.

Concerning this clone: A read error may account for a junction end that differs from germline. The chain carries TRBV10-3 and TRBJ2-5; TRBD1 matches 12 bases. CDR1 ENHRY and CDR2 SYGVKD come from the germline V gene. This CDR3 region has 14 residues. As DNA, the CDR3 is TGTGCCATCAAGGGACAGGGGGCGCAAGCGACCCAGTACTTC. Encoded protein: CAIKGQGAQATQYF.

The chain is built from TRBV7-2 and TRBJ1-2; 7 bases line up with TRBD1. Losses at the gene ends were 4 bases for V and 1 base for J; bases not matched to a gene: 0. CDR3 length: 13 amino acids. Germline V gene lookup returns CDR1 SGHTA and CDR2 FQGNSA. DNA of the CDR3: TGTGCCAGCAGCTGGGACAGTAACTATGGCTACACCTTC. The encoded protein is CASSWDSNYGYTF.

The rearrangement uses TRBV7-9 and TRBJ2-2, with D possibly being TRBD2 (6 bases). Germline CDR1 reads SEHNR; CDR2 reads FQNEAQ (reference sequence). The CDR3 sequence is 14 residues long. Trimming cost V 5 bases and J 4 bases, with 11 bases left between them. The CDR3 sequence: CASSLGGSTGELFF. The CDR3 DNA sequence: TGTGCCAGCAGCCTTGGGGGGAGCACCGGGGAGCTGTTTTTT.

The chain joins TRBV29-1 to TRBJ2-3; TRBD2 agrees at 7 bases. The CDR3 has 14 amino acids. CDR1 and CDR2 from the germline V gene are SQVTM and ANQGSEA. With 6 bases clipped from V and 2 bases from J, the junction kept 8 bases outside the gene matches. DNA for the CDR3: TGCAGCGTCGGGGGGAGCGGGGACACAGATACGCAGTATTTT. Amino acid sequence: CSVGGSGDTDTQYF.

The chain links TRBV7-9 to TRBJ1-1, with D unresolved. Germline CDR1 and CDR2: SEHNR and FQNEAQ (reference sequence). This CDR3 has 15 residues. V shed 3 bases and J shed 0 bases, with 11 bases lying between them. The DNA for the CDR3 is TGTGCCAGCAGCTTTTATGGCAGCGTGAACACTGAAGCTTTCTTT. Its translation is CASSFYGSVNTEAFF.

A few counts support this clone. This chain uses TRBV7-9 with TRBJ1-3, with D unclear. V was trimmed by 5 bases and J by 0 bases, leaving 14 bases between them. The CDR3 contains 16 residues. Germline values: CDR1 SEHNR, CDR2 FQNEAQ (reference sequence). The CDR3 DNA sequence: TGTGCCAGCAGCCCATCAAACAGAGACTCTGGAAACACCATATATTTT. Residues: CASSPSNRDSGNTIYF.